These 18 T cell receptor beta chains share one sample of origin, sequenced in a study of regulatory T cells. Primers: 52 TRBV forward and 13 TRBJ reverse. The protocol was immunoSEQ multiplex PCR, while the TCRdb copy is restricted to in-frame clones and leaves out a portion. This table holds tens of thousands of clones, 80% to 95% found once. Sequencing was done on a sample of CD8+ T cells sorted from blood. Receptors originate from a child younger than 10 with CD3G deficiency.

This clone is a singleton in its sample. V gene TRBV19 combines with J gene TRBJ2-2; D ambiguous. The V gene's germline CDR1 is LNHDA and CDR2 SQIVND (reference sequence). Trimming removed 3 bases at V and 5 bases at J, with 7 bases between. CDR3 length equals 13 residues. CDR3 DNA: TGTGCCAGTAGTATGATGCTAACCGGGGAGCTGTTTTTT. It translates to CASSMMLTGELFF.

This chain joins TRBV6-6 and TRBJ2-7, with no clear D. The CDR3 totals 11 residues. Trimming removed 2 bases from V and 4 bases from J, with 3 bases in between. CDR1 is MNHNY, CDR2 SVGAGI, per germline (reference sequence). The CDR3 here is CASSYQYEQYF. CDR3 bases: TGTGCCAGCAGTTACCAATACGAGCAGTACTTC.

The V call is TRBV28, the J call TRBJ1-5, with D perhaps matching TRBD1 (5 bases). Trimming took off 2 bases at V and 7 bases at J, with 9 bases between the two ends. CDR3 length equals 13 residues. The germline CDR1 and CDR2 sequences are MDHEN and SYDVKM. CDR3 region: CASSLLQGQPQHF. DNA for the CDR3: TGTGCCAGCAGTTTACTGCAGGGCCAGCCCCAGCATTTT.

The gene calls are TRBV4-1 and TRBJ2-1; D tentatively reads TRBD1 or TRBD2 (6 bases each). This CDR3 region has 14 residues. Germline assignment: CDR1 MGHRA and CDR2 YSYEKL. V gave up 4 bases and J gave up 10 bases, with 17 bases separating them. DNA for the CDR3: TGCGCCAGCAGCCCCGCTCAGGGGCGGGGAGAGCAGTTCTTC. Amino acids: CASSPAQGRGEQFF.

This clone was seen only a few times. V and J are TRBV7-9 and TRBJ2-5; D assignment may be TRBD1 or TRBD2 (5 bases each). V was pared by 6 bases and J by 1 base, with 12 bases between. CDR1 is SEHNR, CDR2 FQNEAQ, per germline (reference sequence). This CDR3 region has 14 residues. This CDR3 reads CASRGDGSQETQYF. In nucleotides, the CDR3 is TGTGCCAGCAGGGGGGACGGATCCCAAGAGACCCAGTACTTC.

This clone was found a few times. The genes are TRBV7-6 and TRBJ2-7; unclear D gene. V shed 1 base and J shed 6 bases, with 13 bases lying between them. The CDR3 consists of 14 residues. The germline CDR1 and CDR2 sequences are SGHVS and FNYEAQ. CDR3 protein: CASSLVGDGSEQYF. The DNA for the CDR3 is TGTGCCAGCAGCTTAGTAGGTGACGGGTCCGAGCAGTACTTC.

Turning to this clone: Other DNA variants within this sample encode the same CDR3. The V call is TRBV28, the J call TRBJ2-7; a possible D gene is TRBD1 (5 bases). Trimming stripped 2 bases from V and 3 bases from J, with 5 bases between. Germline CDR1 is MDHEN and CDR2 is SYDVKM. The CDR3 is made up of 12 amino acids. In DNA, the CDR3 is TGTGCCAGCAGTTTACAGGGCTACGAGCAGTACTTC. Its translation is CASSLQGYEQYF.

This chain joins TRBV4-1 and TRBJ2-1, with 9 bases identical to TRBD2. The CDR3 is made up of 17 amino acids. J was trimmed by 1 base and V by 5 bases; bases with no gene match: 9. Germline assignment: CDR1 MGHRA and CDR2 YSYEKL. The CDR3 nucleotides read TGCGCCAGCAGCTCGGATCTGGCGGGAGGGTCCTACAATGAGCAGTTCTTC. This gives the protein CASSSDLAGGSYNEQFF.

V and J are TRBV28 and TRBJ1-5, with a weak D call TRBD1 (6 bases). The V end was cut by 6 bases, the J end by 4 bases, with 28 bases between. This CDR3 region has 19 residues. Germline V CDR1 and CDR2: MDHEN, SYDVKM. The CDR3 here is CASSNSSYKGDVLNQPQHF. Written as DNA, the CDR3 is TGTGCCAGCAGCAATTCGAGTTATAAGGGGGATGTACTAAATCAGCCCCAGCATTTT.

The CDR3 DNA reads TGTGCCAGCAGTATGGGGCCCCTCAAGAGCTCCTACAATGAGCAGTTCTTC. Its translation: CASSMGPLKSSYNEQFF. The genes are TRBV28 and TRBJ2-1; a possible D gene is TRBD1 (5 bases). Per the germline V gene, CDR1 is MDHEN and CDR2 is SYDVKM. Trimming took off 5 bases at V and 0 bases at J, with 17 bases between the two ends. The CDR3 runs to 17 residues.

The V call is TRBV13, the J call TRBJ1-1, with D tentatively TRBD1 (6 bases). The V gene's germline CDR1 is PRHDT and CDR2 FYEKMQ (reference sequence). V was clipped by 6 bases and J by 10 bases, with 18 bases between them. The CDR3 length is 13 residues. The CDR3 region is CASSQGTTGGAFF. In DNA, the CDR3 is TGTGCCAGCAGTCAGGGGACCACCGGCGGAGCTTTCTTT.

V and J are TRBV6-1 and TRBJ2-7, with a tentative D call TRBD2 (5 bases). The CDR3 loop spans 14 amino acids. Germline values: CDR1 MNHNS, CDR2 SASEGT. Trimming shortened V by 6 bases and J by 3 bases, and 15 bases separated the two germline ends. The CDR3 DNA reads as TGTGCCAGCAGGGACTCGAGCTTGCACTACGAGCAGTACTTC. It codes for CASRDSSLHYEQYF.

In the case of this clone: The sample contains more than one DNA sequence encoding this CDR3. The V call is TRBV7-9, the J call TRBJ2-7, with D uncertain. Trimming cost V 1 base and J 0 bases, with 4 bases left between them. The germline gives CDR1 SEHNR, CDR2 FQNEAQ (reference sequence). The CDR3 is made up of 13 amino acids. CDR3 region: CASSLGNSYEQYF. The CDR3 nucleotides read TGTGCCAGCAGCTTAGGAAACTCCTACGAGCAGTACTTC.

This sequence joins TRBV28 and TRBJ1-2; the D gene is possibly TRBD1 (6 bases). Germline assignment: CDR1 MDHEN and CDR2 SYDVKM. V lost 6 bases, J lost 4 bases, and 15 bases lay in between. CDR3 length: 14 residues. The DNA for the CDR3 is TGTGCCAGCAGCAATAGGGGGTCCTTCTATGGCTACACCTTC. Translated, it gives CASSNRGSFYGYTF.

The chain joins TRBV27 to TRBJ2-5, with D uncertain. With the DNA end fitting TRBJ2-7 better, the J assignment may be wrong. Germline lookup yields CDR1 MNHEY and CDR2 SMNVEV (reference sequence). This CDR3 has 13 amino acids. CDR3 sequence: CASSLSPTHEQYF. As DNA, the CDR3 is TGTGCCAGCAGTTTATCCCCGACCCACGAGCAGTACTTC.

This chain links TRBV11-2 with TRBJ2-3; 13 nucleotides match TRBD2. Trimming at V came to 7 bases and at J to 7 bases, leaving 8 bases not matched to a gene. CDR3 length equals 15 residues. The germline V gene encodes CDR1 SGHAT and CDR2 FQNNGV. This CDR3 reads CASTPGLAGRYTQYF. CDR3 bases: TGTGCCAGCACCCCGGGACTAGCGGGGAGATATACGCAGTATTTT.

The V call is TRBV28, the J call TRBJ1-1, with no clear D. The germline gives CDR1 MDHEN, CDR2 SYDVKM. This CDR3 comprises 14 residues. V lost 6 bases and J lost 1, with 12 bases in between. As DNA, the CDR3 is TGTGCCAGCAGGCCAGTAACAGAGAACACTGAAGCTTTCTTT. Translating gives CASRPVTENTEAFF.

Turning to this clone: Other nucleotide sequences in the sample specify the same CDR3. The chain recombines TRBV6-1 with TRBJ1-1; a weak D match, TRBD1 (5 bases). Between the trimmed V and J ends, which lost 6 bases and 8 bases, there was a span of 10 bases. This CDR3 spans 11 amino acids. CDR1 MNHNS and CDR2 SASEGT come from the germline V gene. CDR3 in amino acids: CASSGGTEAFF. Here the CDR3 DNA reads TGTGCCAGCAGCGGGGGGACGGAAGCTTTCTTT.